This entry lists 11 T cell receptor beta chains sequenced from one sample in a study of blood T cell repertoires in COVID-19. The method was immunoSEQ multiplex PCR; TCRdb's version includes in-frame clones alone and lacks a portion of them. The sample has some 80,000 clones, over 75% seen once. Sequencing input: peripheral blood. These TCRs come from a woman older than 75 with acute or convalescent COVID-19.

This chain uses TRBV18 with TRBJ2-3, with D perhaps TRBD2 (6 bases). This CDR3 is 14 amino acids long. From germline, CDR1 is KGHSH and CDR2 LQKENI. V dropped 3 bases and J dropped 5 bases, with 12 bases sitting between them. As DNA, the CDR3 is TGTGCCAGCTCACCCCAGGTCGGGGGAGATACGCAGTATTTT. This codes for CASSPQVGGDTQYF.

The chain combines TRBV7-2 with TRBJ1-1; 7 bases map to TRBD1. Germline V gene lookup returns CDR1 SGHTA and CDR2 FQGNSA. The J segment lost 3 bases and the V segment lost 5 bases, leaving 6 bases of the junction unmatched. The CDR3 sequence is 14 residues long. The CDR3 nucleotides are TGTGCCAGCAGCCGGGGACAGATTTACACTGAAGCTTTCTTT. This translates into CASSRGQIYTEAFF.

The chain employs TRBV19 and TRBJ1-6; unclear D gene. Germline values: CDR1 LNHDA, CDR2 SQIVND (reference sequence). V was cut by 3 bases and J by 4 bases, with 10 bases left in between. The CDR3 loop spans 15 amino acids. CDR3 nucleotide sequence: TGTGCCAGTAGTATCGACAAGAATTATAATTCACCCCTCCACTTT. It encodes CASSIDKNYNSPLHF.

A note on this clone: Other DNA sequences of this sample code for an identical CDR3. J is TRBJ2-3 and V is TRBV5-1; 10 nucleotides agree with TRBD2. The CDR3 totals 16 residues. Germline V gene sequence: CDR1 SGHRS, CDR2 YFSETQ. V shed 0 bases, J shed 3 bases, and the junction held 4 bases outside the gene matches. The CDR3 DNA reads TGCGCCAGCAGCTTGGTCGCTAGCGGGAGAACAGATACGCAGTATTTT. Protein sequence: CASSLVASGRTDTQYF. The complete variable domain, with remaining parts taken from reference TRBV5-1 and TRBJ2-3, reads KAGVTQTPRYLIKTRGQQVTLSCSPISGHRSVSWYQQTPGQGLQFLFEYFSETQRNKGNFPGRFSGRQFSNSRSEMNVSTLELGDSALYLCASSLVASGRTDTQYFGPGTRLTVL.

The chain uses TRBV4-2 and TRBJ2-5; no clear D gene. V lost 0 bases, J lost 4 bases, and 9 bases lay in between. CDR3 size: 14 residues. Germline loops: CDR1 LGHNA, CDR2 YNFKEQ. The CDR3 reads CASSQEVMRETQYF. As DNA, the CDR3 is TGTGCCAGCAGCCAAGAGGTCATGCGAGAGACCCAGTACTTC.

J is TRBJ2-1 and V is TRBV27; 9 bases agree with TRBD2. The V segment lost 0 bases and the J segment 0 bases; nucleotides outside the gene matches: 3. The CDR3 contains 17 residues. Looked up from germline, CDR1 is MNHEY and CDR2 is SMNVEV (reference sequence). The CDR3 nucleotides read TGTGCCAGCAGTTTATCCCAACTAGCGGGCTCCTACAATGAGCAGTTCTTC. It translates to CASSLSQLAGSYNEQFF.

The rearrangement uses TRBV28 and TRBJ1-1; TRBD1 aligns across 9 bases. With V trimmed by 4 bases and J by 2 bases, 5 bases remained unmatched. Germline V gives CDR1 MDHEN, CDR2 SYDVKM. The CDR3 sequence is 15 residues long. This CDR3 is CASSSQGQGNTEAFF. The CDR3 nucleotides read TGTGCCAGCAGTTCCCAGGGACAGGGAAACACTGAAGCTTTCTTT.

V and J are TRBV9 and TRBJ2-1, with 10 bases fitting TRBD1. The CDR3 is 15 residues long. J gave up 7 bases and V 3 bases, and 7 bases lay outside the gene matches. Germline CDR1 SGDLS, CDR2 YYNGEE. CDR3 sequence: CASSARDRGGNEQFF. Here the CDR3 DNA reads TGTGCCAGCAGCGCCCGGGACAGGGGTGGGAATGAGCAGTTCTTC.

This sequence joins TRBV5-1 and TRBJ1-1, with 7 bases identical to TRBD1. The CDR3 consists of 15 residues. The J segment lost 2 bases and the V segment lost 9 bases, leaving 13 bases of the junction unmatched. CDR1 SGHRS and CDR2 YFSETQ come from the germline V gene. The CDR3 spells CATSRTGPTNTEAFF. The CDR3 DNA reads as TGCGCCACAAGTCGGACAGGTCCCACTAACACTGAAGCTTTCTTT.

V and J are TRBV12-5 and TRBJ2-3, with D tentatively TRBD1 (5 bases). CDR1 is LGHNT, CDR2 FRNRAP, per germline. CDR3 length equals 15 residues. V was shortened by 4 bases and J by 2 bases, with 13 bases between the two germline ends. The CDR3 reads CASGSVAGYTDTQYF. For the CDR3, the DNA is TGTGCTAGTGGTTCAGTTGCAGGGTACACAGATACGCAGTATTTT.

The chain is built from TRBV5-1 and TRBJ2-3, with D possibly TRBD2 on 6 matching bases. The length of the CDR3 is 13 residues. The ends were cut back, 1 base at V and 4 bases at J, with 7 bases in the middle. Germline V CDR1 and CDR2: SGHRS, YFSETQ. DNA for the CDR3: TGCGCCAGCAGCTTGTCGGGGGCAGATACGCAGTATTTT. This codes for CASSLSGADTQYF.